Listed below are T cell receptor beta chains from one sample, sequenced in a study of cytomegalovirus exposure and HLA in healthy donors. The method was immunoSEQ multiplex PCR; TCRdb's version includes in-frame clones alone and lacks a portion of them. The sample holds about 150,000 clones, 77% seen once. Sequencing was performed on PBMCs. These TCRs come from a male donor in good health and CMV-seronegative. Both conserved end residues are part of each CDR3. Fields, in order: V gene, J gene, D gene, clone size, CDR3 DNA, CDR3 protein. The D gene is left open where the match is weak. Clone size is stated in some rows and not others, as once, few, many or a class when expanded.

V gene: TRBV6-5
J gene: TRBJ1-5
D gene: TRBD1
clone size: -
CDR3 DNA: TGTGCCAGCAGCTCGGACAGGGGGGGCAATCAGCCCCAGCATTTT
CDR3 protein: CASSSDRGGNQPQHF

V gene: TRBV6-1
J gene: TRBJ1-5
D gene: -
clone size: few
CDR3 DNA: TGTGCCAGCAGTGAAGGGCAGGGATGGAATCAGCCCCAGCATTTT
CDR3 protein: CASSEGQGWNQPQHF

V gene: TRBV11-2
J gene: TRBJ2-3
D gene: -
clone size: -
CDR3 DNA: TGTGCCAGCAGCTTACAATTGACAGATACGCAGTATTTT
CDR3 protein: CASSLQLTDTQYF

V gene: TRBV19
J gene: TRBJ2-7
D gene: TRBD2
clone size: -
CDR3 DNA: TGTGCCAGTAGTCTAAGGACTAGCGGGAGCGAGCAGTACTTC
CDR3 protein: CASSLRTSGSEQYF

V gene: TRBV5-1
J gene: TRBJ1-1
D gene: -
clone size: few
CDR3 DNA: TGCGCCAGCAGTTTTGGACAGTTGAACACTGAAGCTTTCTTT
CDR3 protein: CASSFGQLNTEAFF

V gene: TRBV7-9
J gene: TRBJ1-2
D gene: -
clone size: -
CDR3 DNA: TGTGCCAGCAGCCCCAGGGTGAACTATGGCTACACCTTC
CDR3 protein: CASSPRVNYGYTF

V gene: TRBV6-1
J gene: TRBJ2-1
D gene: -
clone size: few
CDR3 DNA: TGTGCCAGCAGGTCCCAGAGCGGAAACTTCAATGAGCAGTTCTTC
CDR3 protein: CASRSQSGNFNEQFF

V gene: TRBV5-4
J gene: TRBJ2-7
D gene: -
clone size: -
CDR3 DNA: TGTGCCAGCAGCACCCGGGTCTCTAACTCCTACGAGCAGTACTTC
CDR3 protein: CASSTRVSNSYEQYF

V gene: TRBV18
J gene: TRBJ2-7
D gene: TRBD1
clone size: -
CDR3 DNA: TGTGCCAGCTCACGTGGACAGGGGAGGGAAGAGGGATACGAGCAGTACTTC
CDR3 protein: CASSRGQGREEGYEQYF

V gene: TRBV7-2
J gene: TRBJ2-3
D gene: -
clone size: -
CDR3 DNA: TGTGCCAGCAGCTTAGTTCCCCCGGGGGGCCCCACAGATACGCAGTATTTT
CDR3 protein: CASSLVPPGGPTDTQYF

V gene: TRBV19
J gene: TRBJ2-2
D gene: TRBD1
clone size: -
CDR3 DNA: TGTGCCAGTGACGACAGGGGAACCGGGGAGCTGTTTTTT
CDR3 protein: CASDDRGTGELFF

V gene: TRBV18
J gene: TRBJ1-3
D gene: -
clone size: -
CDR3 DNA: TGTGCCAGCTCACCGACAGGCCCTAGCTCTGGAAACACCATATATTTT
CDR3 protein: CASSPTGPSSGNTIYF

V gene: TRBV27
J gene: TRBJ2-7
D gene: TRBD2
clone size: few
CDR3 DNA: TGTGCCAGCAGTTTTCACATCCCGGGACTAGCGGGCTACGAGCAGTACTTC
CDR3 protein: CASSFHIPGLAGYEQYF

V gene: TRBV18
J gene: TRBJ1-2
D gene: TRBD1
clone size: few
CDR3 DNA: TGTGCCAGCTCCCCGGGACAGGACTATGGCTACACCTTC
CDR3 protein: CASSPGQDYGYTF

V gene: TRBV10-2
J gene: TRBJ2-7
D gene: -
clone size: once
CDR3 DNA: TGCGCCAGCAGTGAGTACAGCTACGAGCAGTACTTC
CDR3 protein: CASSEYSYEQYF

V gene: TRBV4-3
J gene: TRBJ1-1
D gene: -
clone size: -
CDR3 DNA: TGCGCCAGCAGCCAAGGCTATAGGGGCGACACTGAAGCTTTCTTT
CDR3 protein: CASSQGYRGDTEAFF

V gene: TRBV27
J gene: TRBJ2-1
D gene: -
clone size: few
CDR3 DNA: TGTGCCAGCAGTTTATGGGGGCTAGTAGGCAATGAGCAGTTCTTC
CDR3 protein: CASSLWGLVGNEQFF

V gene: TRBV7-8
J gene: TRBJ2-4
D gene: -
clone size: -
CDR3 DNA: TGTGCCAGCAGCATAACGACAGCAAACATTCAGTACTTC
CDR3 protein: CASSITTANIQYF

V gene: TRBV6-5
J gene: TRBJ1-2
D gene: TRBD1
clone size: -
CDR3 DNA: TGTGCCAGCAGCCCGACAGGGATGCCCAACTATGGCTACACCTTC
CDR3 protein: CASSPTGMPNYGYTF

V gene: TRBV6-5
J gene: TRBJ1-2
D gene: TRBD1
clone size: -
CDR3 DNA: TGTGCCAGCAGCACACAGGGGTCCGGCTACACCTTC
CDR3 protein: CASSTQGSGYTF

V gene: TRBV2
J gene: TRBJ1-5
D gene: -
clone size: -
CDR3 DNA: TGTGCCAGCAGTTCCTATCAGGGGAGCAATCAGCCCCAGCATTTT
CDR3 protein: CASSSYQGSNQPQHF

V gene: TRBV27
J gene: TRBJ2-7
D gene: TRBD1
clone size: -
CDR3 DNA: TGTGCCAGCAGTCCAATTTCCGGGACAGGGGTTGAGCAGTACTTC
CDR3 protein: CASSPISGTGVEQYF

V gene: TRBV2
J gene: TRBJ1-6
D gene: -
clone size: -
CDR3 DNA: TGTGCCAGCATCGGGTCCTATAATTCACCCCTCCACTTT
CDR3 protein: CASIGSYNSPLHF

V gene: TRBV19
J gene: TRBJ2-2
D gene: TRBD1
clone size: -
CDR3 DNA: TGTGCCAGTAACGTTCTAGGGACAGGGGGCACCGGGGAGCTGTTTTTT
CDR3 protein: CASNVLGTGGTGELFF

V gene: TRBV5-1
J gene: TRBJ2-6
D gene: -
clone size: -
CDR3 DNA: TGCGCCAGCAGCCAACAGCCCTCTGGGGCCAACGTCCTGACTTTC
CDR3 protein: CASSQQPSGANVLTF

V gene: TRBV5-1
J gene: TRBJ1-2
D gene: -
clone size: -
CDR3 DNA: TGCGCCAGCTCATCTAACTATGGCTACACCTTC
CDR3 protein: CASSSNYGYTF

V gene: TRBV7-3
J gene: TRBJ2-2
D gene: TRBD1
clone size: -
CDR3 DNA: TGTGCCAGCAGCTTCCGGGACAGGGGGCGCGGCACCGGGGAGCTGTTTTTT
CDR3 protein: CASSFRDRGRGTGELFF

V gene: TRBV6-5
J gene: TRBJ2-3
D gene: -
clone size: -
CDR3 DNA: TGTGCCAGCAACCGGGGTTGGGACACAGATACGCAGTATTTT
CDR3 protein: CASNRGWDTDTQYF

V gene: TRBV5-1
J gene: TRBJ2-2
D gene: -
clone size: once
CDR3 DNA: TGCGCCAGCAGCGGGAGTGACACCGGGGAGCTGTTTTTT
CDR3 protein: CASSGSDTGELFF

V gene: TRBV19
J gene: TRBJ1-3
D gene: TRBD1
clone size: -
CDR3 DNA: TGTGCCAGTAACCCCAGGGGGAGTGGGTCTGGAAACACCATATATTTT
CDR3 protein: CASNPRGSGSGNTIYF

V gene: TRBV5-6
J gene: TRBJ2-5
D gene: -
clone size: -
CDR3 DNA: TGTGCCAGCAGCTTGGACGTCAGGGAGACCCAGTACTTC
CDR3 protein: CASSLDVRETQYF

V gene: TRBV7-9
J gene: TRBJ1-4
D gene: -
clone size: -
CDR3 DNA: TGTGCCAGCAGCTTAGCCGGGGGGAATGAAAAACTGTTTTTT
CDR3 protein: CASSLAGGNEKLFF

V gene: TRBV7-7
J gene: TRBJ2-2
D gene: -
clone size: once
CDR3 DNA: TGTGCTAGCAGCAGAGCGAACACCGGGGAGCTGTTTTTT
CDR3 protein: CASSRANTGELFF

V gene: TRBV18
J gene: TRBJ1-2
D gene: TRBD1
clone size: -
CDR3 DNA: TGTGCCAGCTCACCCCCCGGGACAGGCCTCTATGGCTACACCTTC
CDR3 protein: CASSPPGTGLYGYTF

V gene: TRBV2
J gene: TRBJ1-1
D gene: -
clone size: -
CDR3 DNA: TGTGCCAGCTTGAGGGAAGGGAGAACTGAAGCTTTCTTT
CDR3 protein: CASLREGRTEAFF